This TCR beta chain was observed in a study of beta chain features in type 1 diabetes. Study-wide results and limits: Moderate yet significant TCRB CDR3 shortening was seen in Type 1 diabetes patients in all four CD4+ subsets.

This clone was seen a few times. Antigen specificity is unknown. CDR3 size: 15 residues. Investigators reverse transcribed all isolated RNA, so they sequenced expressed TCRB transcripts. Here immunoSEQ multiplex PCR was the method, and the copy in TCRdb shows in-frame clones only, minus some. The table has some 130,000 clones, around 9% seen once. By way of CD45RO/CCR7/CD25/CD127/CD95/CD27, the CD4+ regulatory, stem cell-like memory, central memory and naive cells were sorted. Each sorted population was over 95% pure. Sequences were obtained from central memory CD4+ T cells from blood. The chain recombines TRBV21-1 with TRBJ2-1; TRBD2 is the table's D call and was not checked against the DNA. TRBV21-1 is assigned pseudogene status. The source is a young man with type 1 diabetes. The CDR3 loop is CASSKSGGYFDEQFF. CDR3 bases: TGTGCCAGCAGCAAAAGCGGGGGATATTTTGATGAGCAGTTCTTC.